One sample yielded the 5 T cell receptor beta chains listed below, sequenced in a study of T-cell memory formation after mild COVID-19. TCRdb re-called the 5' RACE reads through MiXCR, storing one row per CDR3 protein. Of 50,000 or so distinct CDR3 sequences listed, 25% to 35% are singletons. Sequences were obtained from PBMCs or a T cell subset sorted from them (not recorded which). The source of these receptors is a man between 18 and 35 years old who had mild COVID-19 (a few samples of this study predate the infection). Cell type and time point are not known.

The chain combines TRBV27 with TRBJ2-7, with TRBD1 identical over 7 bases. This CDR3 spans 14 amino acids. With V trimmed by 0 bases and J by 4 bases, 3 bases remained unmatched. CDR1 MNHEY and CDR2 SMNVEV come from the germline V gene (reference sequence). The DNA of the CDR3 is TGTGCCAGCAGTTTATCTGGGACAGAGTACGAGCAGTACGTC. Protein product: CASSLSGTEYEQYV.

There are a few counts of this clonotype. The rearrangement uses TRBV27 and TRBJ1-2; D is uncertain. V was clipped by 5 bases and J by 7 bases, with 11 bases between them. Germline V gives CDR1 MNHEY, CDR2 SMNVEV (reference sequence). This CDR3 has 12 residues. The DNA for the CDR3 is TGTGCCAGCAGTCAGGCGGGGATTGGCTACACCTTC. Its translation is CASSQAGIGYTF.

The chain employs TRBV15 and TRBJ2-3, with D unresolved. Germline CDR1 LNHNV, CDR2 YYDKDF (reference sequence). The CDR3 is 13 residues long. V dropped 0 bases and J dropped 8 bases, with 9 bases sitting between them. The CDR3 protein is CATSRDSPGTQYF. The DNA for the CDR3 is TGTGCCACCAGCAGAGATAGCCCGGGTACGCAGTATTTT.

This clonotype was recorded many times. The genes are TRBV4-2 and TRBJ2-1; no reliable D call. Germline CDR1 and CDR2: LGHNA and YNFKEQ. There are 16 residues in the CDR3. Trimming cost V 0 bases and J 5 bases, with 14 bases left between them. As DNA, the CDR3 is TGTGCCAGCAGCCAAGATGTGGCAGGTGTTAACAATGAGCAGTTCTTC. It yields the protein CASSQDVAGVNNEQFF.

This clonotype occurred a few times. The chain links TRBV4-1 to TRBJ2-3, with D possibly being TRBD1 (7 bases). V gave up 0 bases and J gave up 2 bases, with 9 bases separating them. Germline assignment: CDR1 MGHRA and CDR2 YSYEKL. The CDR3 contains 15 residues. In DNA form, the CDR3 reads TGCGCCAGCAGCCAAGACAGGGGGGCCACAGATACGCAGTATTTT. It encodes CASSQDRGATDTQYF.